This paragraph reports one T cell receptor beta chain. The source of the sample is a study of blood T cell repertoires in COVID-19. Looking at the study overall: Samples of COVID-19 (acute and convalescent) were obtained from the United States, Italy and Spain.

The assay was immunoSEQ multiplex PCR, and TCRdb's table has in-frame clones only and misses some. Seen here are approximately 220,000 clones, 83% observed once, and the top ten hold around 4.6%. The participants were between roughly 18 and 89 years old and came from roughly 25 US areas. Assignments of participants to cohorts depended upon their own reported clinical history. Germline V CDR1 and CDR2: SGHAT, FQDESV (reference sequence). The ends were cut back, 3 bases at V and 6 bases at J, with 8 bases in the middle. This CDR3 has 12 residues. V and J are TRBV11-1 and TRBJ1-2; D might be TRBD1 (5 bases). This receptor was obtained from a woman aged 45-59 years who had been exposed to COVID-19. The sequenced sample consisted of PBMCs or T cells enriched from blood (not recorded which). CDR3 DNA: TGTGCCAGCAGCTTCCGGGGGGATGGCTACACCTTC. Encoded protein: CASSFRGDGYTF. Full variable domain (outside the CDR3, taken from reference TRBV11-1 and TRBJ1-2): EAEVAQSPRYKITEKSQAVAFWCDPISGHATLYWYRQILGQGPELLVQFQDESVVDDSQLPKDRFSAERLKGVDSTLKIQPAELGDSAMYLCASSFRGDGYTFGSGTRLTVV.